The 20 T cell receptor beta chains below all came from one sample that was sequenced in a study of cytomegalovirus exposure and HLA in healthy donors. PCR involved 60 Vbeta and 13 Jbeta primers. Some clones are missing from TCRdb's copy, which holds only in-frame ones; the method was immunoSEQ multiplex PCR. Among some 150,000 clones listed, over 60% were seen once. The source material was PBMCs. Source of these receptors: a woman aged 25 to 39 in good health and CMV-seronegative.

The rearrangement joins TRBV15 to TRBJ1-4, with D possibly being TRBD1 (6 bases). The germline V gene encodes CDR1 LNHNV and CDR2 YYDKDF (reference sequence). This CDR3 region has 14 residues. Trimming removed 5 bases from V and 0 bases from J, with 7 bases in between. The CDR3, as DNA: TGTGCCACCAGCCGGGACACAACTAATGAAAAACTGTTTTTT. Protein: CATSRDTTNEKLFF. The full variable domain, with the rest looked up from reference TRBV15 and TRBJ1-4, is DAMVIQNPRYQVTQFGKPVTLSCSQTLNHNVMYWYQQKSSQAPKLLFHYYDKDFNNEADTPDNFQSRRPNTSFCFLDIRSPGLGDTAMYLCATSRDTTNEKLFFGSGTQLSVL.

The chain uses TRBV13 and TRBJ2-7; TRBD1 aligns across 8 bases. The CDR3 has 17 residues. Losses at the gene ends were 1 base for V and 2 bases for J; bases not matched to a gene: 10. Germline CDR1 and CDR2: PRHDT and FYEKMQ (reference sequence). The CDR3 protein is CASSLEPRQGRTYEQYF. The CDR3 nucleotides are TGTGCCAGCAGCTTAGAACCTAGACAGGGGCGGACCTACGAGCAGTACTTC. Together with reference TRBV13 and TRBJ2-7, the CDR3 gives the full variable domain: AAGVIQSPRHLIKEKRETATLKCYPIPRHDTVYWYQQGPGQDPQFLISFYEKMQSDKGSIPDRFSAQQFSDYHSELNMSSLELGDSALYFCASSLEPRQGRTYEQYFGPGTRLTVT.

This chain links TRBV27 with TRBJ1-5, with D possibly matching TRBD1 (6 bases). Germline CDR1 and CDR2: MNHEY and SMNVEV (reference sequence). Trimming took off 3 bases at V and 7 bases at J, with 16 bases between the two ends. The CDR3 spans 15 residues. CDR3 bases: TGTGCCAGCAGTTTCGGGTTGGGGAGGGGGCAGCCCCAGCATTTT. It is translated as CASSFGLGRGQPQHF.

In DNA, the CDR3 is TGTGCCAGCAGTGCCCTAGCGGGGGGAGGGGACACCGGGGAGCTGTTTTTT. Translated, it gives CASSALAGGGDTGELFF. This chain uses TRBV6-1 with TRBJ2-2, with 11 bases identical to TRBD2. This CDR3 comprises 17 residues. CDR1 and CDR2 from the germline V gene are MNHNS and SASEGT. The V gene end was trimmed by 4 bases and the J gene end by 3 bases; junction bases not matched to a gene: 7.

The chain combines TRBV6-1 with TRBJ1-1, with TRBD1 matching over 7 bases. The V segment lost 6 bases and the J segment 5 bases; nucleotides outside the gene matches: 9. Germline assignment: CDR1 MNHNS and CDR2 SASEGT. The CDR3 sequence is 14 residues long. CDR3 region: CASRIGGQRTEAFF. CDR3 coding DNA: TGTGCCAGCAGGATTGGGGGACAGAGGACTGAAGCTTTCTTT.

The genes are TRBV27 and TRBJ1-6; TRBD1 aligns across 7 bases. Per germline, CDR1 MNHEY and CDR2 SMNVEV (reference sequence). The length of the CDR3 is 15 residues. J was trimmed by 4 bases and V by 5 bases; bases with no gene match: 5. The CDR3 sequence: CASSLRQGYNSPLHF. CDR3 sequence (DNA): TGTGCCAGCAGTCTCCGACAGGGTTATAATTCACCCCTCCACTTT.

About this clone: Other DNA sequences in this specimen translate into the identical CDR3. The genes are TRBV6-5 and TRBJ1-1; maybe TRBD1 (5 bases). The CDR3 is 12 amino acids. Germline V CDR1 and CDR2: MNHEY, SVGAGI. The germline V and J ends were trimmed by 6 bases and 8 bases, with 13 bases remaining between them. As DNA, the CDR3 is TGTGCCAGCAGACCCACGGGGGGGGAAGCTTTCTTT. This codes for CASRPTGGEAFF.

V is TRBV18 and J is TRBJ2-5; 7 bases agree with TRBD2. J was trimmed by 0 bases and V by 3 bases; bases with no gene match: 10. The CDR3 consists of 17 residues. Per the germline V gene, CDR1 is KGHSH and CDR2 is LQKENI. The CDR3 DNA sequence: TGTGCCAGCTCACCGGGTAGCGGGCTCAGGTACCAAGAGACCCAGTACTTC. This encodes CASSPGSGLRYQETQYF.

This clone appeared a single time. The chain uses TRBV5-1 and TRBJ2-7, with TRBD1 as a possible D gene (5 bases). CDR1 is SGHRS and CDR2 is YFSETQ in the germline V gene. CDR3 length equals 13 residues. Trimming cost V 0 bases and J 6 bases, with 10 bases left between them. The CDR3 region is CASSLVKGFEQYF. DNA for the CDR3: TGCGCCAGCAGCTTGGTTAAGGGGTTCGAGCAGTACTTC.

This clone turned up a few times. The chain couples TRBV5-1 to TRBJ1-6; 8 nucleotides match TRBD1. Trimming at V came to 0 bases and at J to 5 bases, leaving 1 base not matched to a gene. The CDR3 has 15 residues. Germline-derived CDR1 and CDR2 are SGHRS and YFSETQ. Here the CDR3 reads CASSLGQGNNSPLHF. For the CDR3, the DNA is TGCGCCAGCAGCTTGGGACAGGGGAATAATTCACCCCTCCACTTT.

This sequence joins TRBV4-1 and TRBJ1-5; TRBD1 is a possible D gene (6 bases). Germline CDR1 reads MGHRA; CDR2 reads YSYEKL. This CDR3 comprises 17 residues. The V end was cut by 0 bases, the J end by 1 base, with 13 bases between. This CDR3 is CASSQDGRTESNQPQHF. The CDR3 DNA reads TGCGCCAGCAGCCAAGACGGGAGGACAGAAAGCAATCAGCCCCAGCATTTT.

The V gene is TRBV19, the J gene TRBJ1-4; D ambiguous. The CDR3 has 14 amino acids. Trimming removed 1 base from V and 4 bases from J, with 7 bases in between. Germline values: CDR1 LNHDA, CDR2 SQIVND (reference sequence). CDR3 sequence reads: CASSIVSGNEKLFF. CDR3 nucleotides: TGTGCCAGTAGTATAGTATCCGGTAATGAAAAACTGTTTTTT.

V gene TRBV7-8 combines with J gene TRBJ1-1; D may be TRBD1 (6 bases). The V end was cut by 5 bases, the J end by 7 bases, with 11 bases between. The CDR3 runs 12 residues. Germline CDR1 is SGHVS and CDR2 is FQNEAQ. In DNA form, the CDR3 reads TGTGCCAGCAGCGCCACAGGGATTGAAGCTTTCTTT. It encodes CASSATGIEAFF.

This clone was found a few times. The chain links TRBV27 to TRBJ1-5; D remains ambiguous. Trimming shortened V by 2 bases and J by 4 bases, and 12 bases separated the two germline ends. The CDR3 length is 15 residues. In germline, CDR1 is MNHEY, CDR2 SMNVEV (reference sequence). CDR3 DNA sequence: TGTGCCAGCAGTTTAGACCTATCACTAAATCAGCCCCAGCATTTT. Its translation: CASSLDLSLNQPQHF.

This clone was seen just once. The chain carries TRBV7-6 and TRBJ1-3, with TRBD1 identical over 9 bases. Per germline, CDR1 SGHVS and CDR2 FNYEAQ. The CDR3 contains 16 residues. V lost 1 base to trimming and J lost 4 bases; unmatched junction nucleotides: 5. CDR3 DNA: TGTGCCAGCAGCTTAGTCGGGACAGGGCAGGGAAACACCATATATTTT. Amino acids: CASSLVGTGQGNTIYF.

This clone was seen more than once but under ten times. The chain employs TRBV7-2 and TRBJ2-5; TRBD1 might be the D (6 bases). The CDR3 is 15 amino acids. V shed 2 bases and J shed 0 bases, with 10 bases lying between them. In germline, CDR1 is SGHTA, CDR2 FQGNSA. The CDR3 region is CASSLFRGYQETQYF. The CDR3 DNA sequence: TGTGCCAGCAGCTTATTCAGGGGCTACCAAGAGACCCAGTACTTC.

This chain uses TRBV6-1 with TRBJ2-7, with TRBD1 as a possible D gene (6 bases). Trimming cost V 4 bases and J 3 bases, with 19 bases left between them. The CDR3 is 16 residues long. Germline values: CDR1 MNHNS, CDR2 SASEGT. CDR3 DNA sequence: TGTGCCAGCAGTGGGGGACACAGTGGTACAAACTACGAGCAGTACTTC. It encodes CASSGGHSGTNYEQYF.

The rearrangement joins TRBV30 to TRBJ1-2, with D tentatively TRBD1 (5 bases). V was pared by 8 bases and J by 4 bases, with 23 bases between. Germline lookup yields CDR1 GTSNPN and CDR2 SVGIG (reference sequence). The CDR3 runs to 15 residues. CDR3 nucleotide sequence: TGTGCCGAATATATAGGGACCTCCGGGAGCTATGGCTACACCTTC. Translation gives CAEYIGTSGSYGYTF.

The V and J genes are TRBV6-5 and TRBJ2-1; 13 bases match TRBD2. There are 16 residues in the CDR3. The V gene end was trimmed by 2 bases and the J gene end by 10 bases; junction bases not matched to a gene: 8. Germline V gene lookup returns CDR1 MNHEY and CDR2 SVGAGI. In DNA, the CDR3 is TGTGCCAGCAGTTACCGGGGACTAGCGGGGTTTGACGAGCAGTTCTTC. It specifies CASSYRGLAGFDEQFF.

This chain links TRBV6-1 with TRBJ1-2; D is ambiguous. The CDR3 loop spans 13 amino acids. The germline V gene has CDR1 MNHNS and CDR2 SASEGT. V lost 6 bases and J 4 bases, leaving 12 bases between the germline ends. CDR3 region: CASSLVDSYGYTF. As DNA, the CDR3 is TGTGCCAGCAGCTTAGTCGATTCCTATGGCTACACCTTC.